Listed here are 15 T cell receptor beta chains from one sample, sequenced in a study of technical replicates of blood from a few donors. Produced via immunoSEQ multiplex PCR; TCRdb's table is partial and in-frame only. In the table there are some 94,000 clones, approximately 95% of which are singletons. Sequencing input: T cells isolated from PBMCs. The source is a human donor in good health.

The chain joins TRBV7-9 to TRBJ2-2, with D uncertain. The CDR3 loop spans 14 amino acids. Trimming shortened V by 5 bases and J by 6 bases, and 13 bases separated the two germline ends. The germline V gene encodes CDR1 SEHNR and CDR2 FQNEAQ (reference sequence). DNA for the CDR3: TGTGCCAGCAGCCTCTCAGGTCTCTCCGGGGAGCTGTTTTTT. This translates into CASSLSGLSGELFF.

The chain joins TRBV11-3 to TRBJ2-1; 10 bases agree with TRBD2. J gave up 5 bases and V 3 bases, and 4 bases lay outside the gene matches. The CDR3 is made up of 15 amino acids. The V gene's germline CDR1 is SGHNT and CDR2 YENEEA. Here the CDR3 reads CASSLGLAGDNEQFF. Written as DNA, the CDR3 is TGTGCCAGCAGCTTGGGTCTAGCGGGGGACAATGAGCAGTTCTTC.

The genes are TRBV5-5 and TRBJ2-7; TRBD1 matches at 9 bases. The CDR3 sequence is 13 residues long. Germline V gene data show CDR1 as SGHKS and CDR2 as YYEKEE (reference sequence). V was pared by 5 bases and J by 4 bases, with 4 bases of the junction left unmatched. The CDR3 DNA reads TGTGCCAGCAGAGGACAGGGGTTATACGAGCAGTACTTC. It yields the protein CASRGQGLYEQYF.

In the case of this clone: The junction and the germline gene differ at one end; a read error may be behind it. The chain couples TRBV28 to TRBJ2-3, with 8 bases aligning to TRBD2. Looked up from germline, CDR1 is MDHEN and CDR2 is SYDVKM. The CDR3 covers 12 residues. CDR3 DNA sequence: TGTGCCAGCAGTTCTACTAGCGGTACTAGAATTTTT. Translated, it gives CASSSTSGTRIF. The full variable domain, rest sourced from reference TRBV28 and TRBJ2-3, is DVKVTQSSRYLVKRTGEKVFLECVQDMDHENMFWYRQDPGLGLRLIYFSYDVKMKEKGDIPEGYSVSREKKERFSLILESASTNQTSMYLCASSSTSGTRIFGPGTRLTVL.

The chain links TRBV6-6 to TRBJ2-5; 7 nucleotides align to TRBD1. The CDR3 has 14 residues. Germline trimming cut 2 bases from V and 7 bases from J; bases unmatched to any gene: 7. Germline lookup yields CDR1 MNHNY and CDR2 SVGAGI (reference sequence). The CDR3 DNA reads as TGTGCCAGCAGTTACACGGGGACAGCTGGGACCCAGTACTTC. Translated, it gives CASSYTGTAGTQYF.

This clone appeared once. The rearrangement uses TRBV5-7 and TRBJ2-7, with D unresolved. TRBV5-7 is given ORF status, its function remaining uncertain. Trimming took off 4 bases at V and 3 bases at J, with 14 bases between the two ends. This CDR3 comprises 14 residues. The CDR3: CASSPALKLYEQYF. In DNA form, the CDR3 reads TGTGCCAGCAGCCCCGCTTTGAAGCTCTACGAGCAGTACTTC.

The rearrangement links TRBV27 to TRBJ2-3; D remains ambiguous. V lost 3 bases to trimming and J lost 3 bases, with 10 bases between them. The CDR3 length is 14 residues. CDR1 MNHEY and CDR2 SMNVEV come from the germline V gene (reference sequence). The CDR3 loop is CASSLGRTTDTQYF. The CDR3, as DNA: TGTGCCAGCAGTTTGGGCAGAACGACAGATACGCAGTATTTT.

This clone was seen a single time. The rearrangement joins TRBV27 to TRBJ1-2; maybe TRBD1 (6 bases). CDR3 length: 16 residues. Trimming cost V 5 bases and J 2 bases, with 18 bases left between them. The germline gives CDR1 MNHEY, CDR2 SMNVEV (reference sequence). The DNA of the CDR3 is TGTGCCAGCAGTCCCCAGAACCCAGGGGAGAACTATGGCTACACCTTC. This sequence encodes CASSPQNPGENYGYTF.

The chain employs TRBV6-1 and TRBJ2-7; no firm D call. CDR3 size: 11 residues. With 11 bases removed from V and 2 bases from J, the gap between germline ends came to 10 bases. Germline-derived CDR1 and CDR2 are MNHNS and SASEGT. The CDR3 sequence: CACQQPYEQYF. The CDR3 DNA reads as TGTGCCTGTCAACAGCCCTACGAGCAGTACTTC.

This clone was counted a single time. This chain connects TRBV5-5 to TRBJ2-7; 9 nucleotides match TRBD2. V shed 1 base, J shed 4 bases, and the junction held 6 bases outside the gene matches. The CDR3 loop spans 15 amino acids. Germline CDR1 is SGHKS and CDR2 is YYEKEE (reference sequence). This chain's CDR3 is CASSLRAGGLYEQYF. The DNA of the CDR3 is TGTGCCAGCAGCTTGCGAGCGGGAGGTTTGTACGAGCAGTACTTC.

This clone was observed a single time. The J gene is TRBJ2-2, the V gene TRBV7-9; 8 bases line up with TRBD2. Germline CDR1 and CDR2: SEHNR and FQNEAQ (reference sequence). J lost 4 bases, V lost 4 bases, and 5 bases had no gene match. The CDR3 extends over 15 amino acids. CDR3 coding DNA: TGTGCCAGCAGCTGGGGACTAGTTCCCACCGGGGAGCTGTTTTTT. It specifies CASSWGLVPTGELFF.

V is TRBV28 and J is TRBJ1-1; 7 bases fit TRBD1. Germline CDR1 and CDR2: MDHEN and SYDVKM. The CDR3 is 18 amino acids. Unmatched junction bases numbered 14, after V lost 3 bases and J lost 1 base. The CDR3 sequence: CASSFTRQGAWENTEAFF. In nucleotides, the CDR3 is TGTGCCAGCAGTTTTACCAGACAGGGTGCTTGGGAGAACACTGAAGCTTTCTTT.

This clone has just one count. The chain joins TRBV27 to TRBJ2-3; the match to TRBD2 covers 9 bases. Germline loops: CDR1 MNHEY, CDR2 SMNVEV (reference sequence). After removal of 7 bases from V and 3 bases from J, the junction contained 5 bases not matched to a gene. CDR3 size: 14 residues. CDR3 protein: CASTLTSGTDTQYF. The CDR3 DNA follows: TGTGCCAGCACTCTGACTAGCGGAACAGATACGCAGTATTTT.

V is TRBV4-1 and J is TRBJ1-1; 7 nucleotides align to TRBD1. This CDR3 contains 16 residues. V was clipped by 2 bases and J by 3 bases; unmatched bases: 9. Germline CDR1 reads MGHRA; CDR2 reads YSYEKL. CDR3 nucleotide sequence: TGCGCCAGCAGCCAAAGAAGGGGGCTACAGTACACTGAAGCTTTCTTT. This gives the protein CASSQRRGLQYTEAFF.

The chain is built from TRBV18 and TRBJ2-2; 7 nucleotides align to TRBD1. The V and J ends lost 6 bases and 5 bases, in that order; junction bases with no gene match: 9. This CDR3 comprises 15 residues. Germline-derived CDR1 and CDR2 are KGHSH and LQKENI. The CDR3 DNA sequence: TGTGCCAGCTCGTACCAGGACAGGACGACCGGGGAGCTGTTTTTT. Translation gives CASSYQDRTTGELFF.